The sequence of this T cell receptor beta chain was determined in a study of shared clonotypes between healthy human individuals. Background on the study: A donor's plate count was three for CD4 naive and three for CD4 memory; CD8 naive had two and CD8 memory one.

This CDR3 comprises 12 residues. From germline, CDR1 is MNHEY and CDR2 SVGAGI. V dropped 8 bases and J dropped 15 bases, with 21 bases sitting between them. In the authors' workflow: Junction-only sequences without quality scores were provided by ImmunoSEQ, so filtering was different. Method: immunoSEQ multiplex PCR; TCRdb's copy keeps in-frame clones and lacks some. V and J calls and clone size are those listed in that table; D and trimming were worked out from the DNA. This table has under 2.5 million clones, less than 95% appearing once. The sequenced sample consisted of naive CD4+ T cells from PBMCs. The subset denotes: CD45RA+ positively selected. The sequence was obtained from a man between 18 and 35 years old in good health. Some clones in this sample may be carry-over from other donors' samples. V is TRBV6-5 and J is TRBJ2-3; D might be TRBD2 (6 bases). In DNA form, the CDR3 reads TGTGCCAGCGGTCCACCGGGACTCCGTCTATATTTT. The encoded protein is CASGPPGLRLYF.